Described below is a single T cell receptor beta chain sequence and its context. Its antigen is not yet known. No much larger clone is present one base from it, and per-base qualities are unavailable. The data derive from a study of Ad26.COV2.S vaccination and SARS-CoV-2 variants (dated by TCRdb to the early 2020s). About the investigation overall: Vaccine-arm donors came from COV1001, a multicentre, randomized, double-blind, placebo-controlled phase I-IIa trial of Ad26.COV2.S in healthy adults. The TCR-sequenced set comprised around 30 samples: around 20 Ad26.COV2.S vaccine recipients, 5 placebo recipients and 8 SARS-CoV-2 convalescent individuals. Participants in the trial were split at random into five groups of five each, receiving low-dose or high-dose Ad26.COV2.S once or twice, or else placebo on both occasions. Dosing of Ad26.COV2.S was intramuscular, at either 5x10^10 or 1x10^11 viral particles, delivered as one shot or as two shots spaced 56 days apart. The specificity and breadth of SARS-CoV-2-reactive T cell receptors after Ad26.COV2.S vaccination were assessed by TCRbeta repertoire sequencing. Blinding of investigators to trial group allocation was maintained during experiments and outcome assessment.

General findings and caveats noted by the study authors: The study was not powered for comparison of responses between vaccine doses or regimens. After vaccination, substantial breadth of spike-specific CD8+ and CD4+ T cell responses was reported. Higher spike-specific TCR breadth was observed in Ad26.COV2.S recipients than in placebo recipients (P = 0.0014). Comparable non-spike TCR breadth was observed between vaccine and placebo recipients, consistent with only spike being contained in the vaccine. According to the authors, total T cell responses may have been underestimated by the TCR breadth and depth analyses.

V is shortened by 2 bases, J by 2 bases, and the region joining them spans 16 bases. Its CDR3 holds 16 amino acids, cysteine through phenylalanine. Only the CDR3 portion is preserved as DNA: 48 bases, with reading frame beginning at the first base. According to the germline V gene, CDR1 reads MNHEY and CDR2 reads SVGEGT. The immunoSEQ Assay was used to sequence TCRbeta CDR3 regions. After extraction, genomic DNA underwent amplification by bias-controlled multiplex PCR, followed by high-throughput sequencing. The authors' analysis ran thus. To quantify the absolute abundance of each unique TCRbeta CDR3 region, sequences were collapsed and filtered. Usable DNA was measured by amplifying reference genes present in all nucleated cells, and TCRbeta template counts were normalized to that usable DNA to estimate T cell fraction. Repertoire TCRs were annotated as SARS-CoV-2-specific when V gene, CDR3 amino acid sequence and J gene were exactly matched to a known reactive TCR set. The reference SARS-CoV-2 TCR set was obtained from MIRA and was filtered for enrichment in COVID-19-positive ImmuneCODE repertoires, whereby public or cross-reactive TCRs were removed. Using the MIRA antigens, annotated TCRs were further analysed by specific ORF or by position within an ORF. Breadth was defined as annotated unique rearrangements over total unique productive rearrangements; depth was the summed frequency of those rearrangements. Two-sided Wilcoxon rank-sum tests were applied when comparing TCR breadth between groups. Held by TCRdb, this immuneACCESS table contains in-frame sequences only and omits some clones. Under half of the omission traces to an unresolved V gene where checked; the cause of the rest is unknown. V, J and clone size are those of that table, while D and trimming were read from the DNA. A total of over 400,000 clones appear in this sample, around 90% of them only once. The ten largest account for about 4.1% of the sample.

Per the publication, the treatment or condition label means: about 20 received Ad26.COV2.S at low or high dose, single or two shots; 5 received placebo; per-sample allocation not given. Repertoires of vaccine and placebo recipients were sequenced from samples collected on day 63 after the first injection. In Cohort 1b, around 25 adults aged 18-55 years were enrolled at a single site in Boston, USA, between 29 July and 7 August 2020. Ad26.COV2.S was a replication-incompetent adenovirus type 26 vector expressing a prefusion-stabilized SARS-CoV-2 spike protein from the original Wuhan strain. The sequence came from a person aged 18-60 years who received the Ad26.COV2.S COVID-19 vaccine or a placebo. The material sequenced was peripheral blood, taken in a trial of Ad26.COV2.S vaccine versus placebo. The chain is assembled from TRBV6-2 or TRBV6-3 and TRBJ2-7; the D gene is possibly TRBD1, with 5 bases matching. CDR3 region: CASSYGHKGLAYEQYF. DNA sequence: TGTGCCAGCAGTTACGGACATAAGGGTTTGGCCTACGAGCAGTACTTC.